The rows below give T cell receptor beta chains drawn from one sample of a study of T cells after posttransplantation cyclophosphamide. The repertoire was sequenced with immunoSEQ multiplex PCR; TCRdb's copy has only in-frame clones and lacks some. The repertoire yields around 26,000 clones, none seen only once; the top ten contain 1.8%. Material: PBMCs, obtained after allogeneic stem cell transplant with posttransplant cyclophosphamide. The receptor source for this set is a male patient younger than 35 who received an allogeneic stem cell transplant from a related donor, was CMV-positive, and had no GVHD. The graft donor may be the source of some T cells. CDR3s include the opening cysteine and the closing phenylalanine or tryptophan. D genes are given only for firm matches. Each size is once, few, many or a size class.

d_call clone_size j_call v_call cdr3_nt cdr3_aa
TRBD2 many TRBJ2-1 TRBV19 TGTGCCAGTAGTCCTCAGACTAGCGGGAGACTCAATGAGCAGTTCTTC CASSPQTSGRLNEQFF
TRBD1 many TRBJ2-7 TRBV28 TGTGCCAGCAGTTTCTTGGGACAGGGGGCTTACGAGCAGTACTTC CASSFLGQGAYEQYF
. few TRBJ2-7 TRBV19 TGTGCCAGTAGTATTGATGACGGAGGCTACGAGCAGTACTTC CASSIDDGGYEQYF
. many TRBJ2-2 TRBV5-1 TGCGCCAGCAGCCTTAGCTTGGGGCCCACCGGGGAGCTGTTTTTT CASSLSLGPTGELFF
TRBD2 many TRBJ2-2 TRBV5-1 TGCGCCAGCAGCTCCTTAGCGGGGGGGCCCGGGGAGCTGTTTTTT CASSSLAGGPGELFF
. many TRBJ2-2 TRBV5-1 TGCGCCAGCAGCTTGCGGAGCCCAAACACCGGGGAGCTGTTTTTT CASSLRSPNTGELFF
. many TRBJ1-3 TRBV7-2 TGTGCCAGCAGCATATCACAGGGACCTGGAAACACCATATATTTT CASSISQGPGNTIYF
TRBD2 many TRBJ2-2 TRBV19 TGTGCCAGTAGTCCTTGGGGTAGCGGGAAGGCCGGGGAGCTGTTTTTT CASSPWGSGKAGELFF
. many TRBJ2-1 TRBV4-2 TGTGCCAGCACCAGGGGAAATGAGCAGTTCTTC CASTRGNEQFF
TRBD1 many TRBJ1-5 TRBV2 TGTGCCAGCAGTTCGGACAGGGGGTACCAGCCCCAGCATTTT CASSSDRGYQPQHF